Listed here are 25 T cell receptor beta chains from one sample, sequenced in a study of technical replicates of blood from a few donors. Sequenced by immunoSEQ multiplex PCR; TCRdb stores in-frame clones only, minus some. Of about 79,000 clones in the sample, around 92% are singletons; the top ten hold under 0.5%. The source material was T cells isolated from PBMCs. All receptors come from a human donor in good health. Some clones in this sample may be carry-over from other donors' samples.

This clone was observed once. V is TRBV29-1 and J is TRBJ1-2, with a weak D call TRBD1 (5 bases). The germline CDR1 and CDR2 sequences are SQVTM and ANQGSEA. V dropped 4 bases and J dropped 3 bases, with 21 bases sitting between them. This CDR3 is built from 16 residues. The CDR3: CSVGPREIQGYYGYTF. Here the CDR3 DNA reads TGCAGCGTTGGCCCCAGGGAAATCCAAGGTTACTATGGCTACACCTTC.

This clone was observed once. This chain connects TRBV11-2 to TRBJ2-7; the match to TRBD1 covers 10 bases. With 5 bases clipped from V and 3 bases from J, the junction kept 4 bases outside the gene matches. This CDR3 has 14 residues. The germline CDR1 and CDR2 sequences are SGHAT and FQNNGV. The CDR3 reads CASSLDRGRYEQYF. CDR3 DNA sequence: TGTGCCAGCAGCCTTGACAGGGGGCGCTACGAGCAGTACTTC.

A single count supports this clone. The chain carries TRBV28 and TRBJ1-5, with 9 bases fitting TRBD1. With 4 bases clipped from V and 8 bases from J, the junction kept 9 bases outside the gene matches. The CDR3 contains 15 residues. Germline V lookup: CDR1 MDHEN, CDR2 SYDVKM. The CDR3 sequence is CASSYHRGLGEPQHF. DNA for the CDR3: TGTGCCAGCAGTTACCACAGGGGGCTGGGAGAGCCCCAGCATTTT.

The chain joins TRBV2 to TRBJ2-1, with D unclear. This CDR3 is built from 11 residues. CDR1 is SNHLY and CDR2 is FYNNEI in the germline V gene. V lost 6 bases and J 7 bases, leaving 7 bases between the germline ends. The CDR3 DNA follows: TGTGCCAGCAGCTCTCTTAATGAGCAGTTCTTC. It codes for CASSSLNEQFF.

The chain links TRBV2 to TRBJ2-5; the D gene is possibly TRBD2 (6 bases). This CDR3 has 15 residues. Germline-derived CDR1 and CDR2 are SNHLY and FYNNEI. V lost 3 bases to trimming and J lost 1 base, with 12 bases between them. The CDR3 spells CASSERWRGQETQYF. In DNA form, the CDR3 reads TGTGCCAGCAGTGAGAGGTGGCGGGGCCAAGAGACCCAGTACTTC.

The V and J genes are TRBV5-1 and TRBJ1-1, with D unclear. V dropped 6 bases and J dropped 1 base, with 13 bases sitting between them. CDR1 is SGHRS, CDR2 YFSETQ, per germline. This CDR3 has 14 amino acids. The CDR3 region is CASTLGGENTEAFF. In DNA, the CDR3 is TGCGCCAGCACTCTGGGAGGAGAGAACACTGAAGCTTTCTTT.

The CDR3: CASSSGVQLTYNEQFF. In DNA form, the CDR3 reads TGTGCCAGCAGCTCCGGGGTTCAGCTTACCTACAATGAGCAGTTCTTC. The chain joins TRBV5-6 to TRBJ2-1; maybe TRBD2 (5 bases). The CDR3 has 16 residues. The V gene's germline CDR1 is SGHDT and CDR2 YYEEEE. Between the trimmed V and J ends, which lost 3 bases and 2 bases, there was a span of 15 bases.

The chain is built from TRBV27 and TRBJ2-1, with D tentatively TRBD2 (6 bases). In germline, CDR1 is MNHEY, CDR2 SMNVEV (reference sequence). The ends were cut back, 5 bases at V and 2 bases at J, with 16 bases in the middle. The CDR3 consists of 16 residues. The CDR3 loop is CASSGTGIVAYNEQFF. The CDR3 nucleotides are TGTGCCAGCAGTGGGACTGGGATAGTTGCCTACAATGAGCAGTTCTTC.

The V and J genes are TRBV7-6 and TRBJ2-2, with 12 bases that match TRBD2. The germline V gene has CDR1 SGHVS and CDR2 FNYEAQ. V lost 6 bases and J lost 5; bases outside the gene matches: 7. The CDR3 has 16 amino acids. This chain's CDR3 is CASSLRLAGETGELFF. The CDR3 DNA reads TGTGCCAGCAGTCTGAGACTAGCGGGAGAAACCGGGGAGCTGTTTTTT.

This sequence joins TRBV25-1 and TRBJ2-5, with a weak D call TRBD2 (5 bases). Germline V gene data show CDR1 as MGHDK and CDR2 as SYGVNS. This CDR3 region has 12 residues. Trimming removed 10 bases at V and 0 bases at J, with 9 bases between. Here the CDR3 DNA reads TGTGCCACCAACGGGGACCAAGAGACCCAGTACTTC. Its protein is CATNGDQETQYF.

This chain connects TRBV7-9 to TRBJ2-1; 7 nucleotides align to TRBD2. The V segment lost 3 bases and the J segment 5 bases; nucleotides outside the gene matches: 13. Germline V lookup: CDR1 SEHNR, CDR2 FQNEAQ (reference sequence). The CDR3 extends over 17 amino acids. As DNA, the CDR3 is TGTGCCAGCAGCTTTAGAGTGAGCGGGACTGGGCACAATGAGCAGTTCTTC. Protein product: CASSFRVSGTGHNEQFF. The full variable domain, with the rest looked up from reference TRBV7-9 and TRBJ2-1, is DTGVSQNPRHKITKRGQNVTFRCDPISEHNRLYWYRQTLGQGPEFLTYFQNEAQLEKSRLLSDRFSAERPKGSFSTLEIQRTEQGDSAMYLCASSFRVSGTGHNEQFFGPGTRLTVL.

V usage is TRBV5-1 and J usage is TRBJ2-1; 7 positions agree with TRBD1. The V gene end was trimmed by 4 bases and the J gene end by 3 bases; junction bases not matched to a gene: 16. CDR1 and CDR2 (germline): SGHRS, YFSETQ. This CDR3 spans 18 amino acids. CDR3 in amino acids: CASSDFRRGPNNYNEQFF. CDR3 in DNA: TGCGCCAGCAGCGACTTTAGAAGGGGGCCCAATAACTACAATGAGCAGTTCTTC.

V and J are TRBV30 and TRBJ2-6; 9 bases line up with TRBD1. The CDR3 spans 16 residues. Germline-derived CDR1 and CDR2 are GTSNPN and SVGIG (reference sequence). J lost 3 bases, V lost 4 bases, and 7 bases had no gene match. CDR3 sequence reads: CAWTSGTGIGANVLTF. The CDR3 DNA sequence: TGTGCCTGGACTTCCGGGACAGGGATTGGGGCCAACGTCCTGACTTTC.

This rearrangement joins TRBV7-2 to TRBJ1-1; unclear D gene. This CDR3 spans 14 amino acids. Germline values: CDR1 SGHTA, CDR2 FQGNSA. The V gene lost 5 bases and the J gene lost 1 base, with 11 bases spanning the gap. In nucleotides, the CDR3 is TGTGCCAGCAGCCCGGGTCATTGGAACACTGAAGCTTTCTTT. Its protein is CASSPGHWNTEAFF.

V and J are TRBV6-6 and TRBJ1-2, with no clear D. Germline CDR1 reads MNHNY; CDR2 reads SVGAGI (reference sequence). The CDR3 extends over 13 amino acids. The ends were cut back, 2 bases at V and 3 bases at J, with 7 bases in the middle. CDR3 in DNA: TGTGCCAGCAGTTACACCGGAGACTATGGCTACACCTTC. Its protein is CASSYTGDYGYTF.

The chain is built from TRBV5-1 and TRBJ1-1; maybe TRBD1 (5 bases). Germline V lookup: CDR1 SGHRS, CDR2 YFSETQ. V was clipped by 7 bases and J by 3 bases, with 19 bases between them. The CDR3 covers 15 residues. The CDR3 here is CASAPLPGRYTEAFF. The CDR3 DNA follows: TGCGCCAGCGCCCCTTTGCCAGGGCGATACACTGAAGCTTTCTTT.

This chain uses TRBV5-1 with TRBJ1-2; D may be TRBD1 (5 bases). Germline values: CDR1 SGHRS, CDR2 YFSETQ. With 3 bases removed from V and 2 bases from J, the gap between germline ends came to 17 bases. This CDR3 contains 16 residues. CDR3 sequence reads: CASSSLGGTGNYGYTF. The DNA for the CDR3 is TGCGCCAGCAGCTCCCTGGGGGGGACGGGAAACTATGGCTACACCTTC.

The chain recombines TRBV5-1 with TRBJ2-3; no clear D gene. V lost 1 base and J lost 3, with 9 bases in between. CDR3 length: 14 residues. The germline V gene has CDR1 SGHRS and CDR2 YFSETQ. CDR3 region: CASSLKSGTDTQYF. Here the CDR3 DNA reads TGCGCCAGCAGCTTGAAATCGGGTACAGATACGCAGTATTTT.

V usage is TRBV28 and J usage is TRBJ1-5; perhaps TRBD1 as D (6 bases). V was shortened by 5 bases and J by 0 bases, with 11 bases between the two germline ends. Per germline, CDR1 MDHEN and CDR2 SYDVKM. This CDR3 spans 15 amino acids. The CDR3, as DNA: TGTGCCAGCAGTCCTATGGGACATAGCAATCAGCCCCAGCATTTT. This sequence encodes CASSPMGHSNQPQHF.

The rearrangement links TRBV5-8 to TRBJ2-7, with 8 bases lining up with TRBD1. This CDR3 contains 15 residues. J lost 5 bases, V lost 2 bases, and 9 bases had no gene match. Germline CDR1 is SGHTS and CDR2 is YDEGEE. CDR3: CASSFGQGSRDEQYF. The DNA for the CDR3 is TGTGCCAGCAGCTTCGGACAGGGATCGAGGGACGAGCAGTACTTC. The variable domain in full, completed from reference TRBV5-8 and TRBJ2-7, reads EAGVTQSPTHLIKTRGQQATLRCSPISGHTSVYWYQQALGLGLQFLLWYDEGEERNRGNFPPRFSGRQFPNYSSELNVNALELEDSALYLCASSFGQGSRDEQYFGPGTRLTVT.

This chain connects TRBV27 to TRBJ2-7, with TRBD1 matching 8 bases. Germline V gene sequence: CDR1 MNHEY, CDR2 SMNVEV (reference sequence). CDR3 length: 14 residues. Trimming took 5 bases from V and 7 from J; bases not matched to a gene: 10. The CDR3 DNA follows: TGTGCCAGCAGTGAGTATCAGGGGGCCAGAGAGCAGTACTTC. This sequence encodes CASSEYQGAREQYF.

CDR3 residues: CASSEIGNQPQHF. As DNA, the CDR3 is TGTGCCAGCAGTGAAATAGGCAATCAGCCCCAGCATTTT. The gene calls are TRBV2 and TRBJ1-5; D call uncertain. The CDR3 is 13 amino acids. Germline V CDR1 and CDR2: SNHLY, FYNNEI. V was cut by 2 bases and J by 2 bases, with 4 bases left in between.

The chain links TRBV4-1 to TRBJ2-1, with a tentative D call TRBD1 (7 bases). Germline V CDR1 and CDR2: MGHRA, YSYEKL. Trimming took off 6 bases at V and 4 bases at J, with 13 bases between the two ends. This CDR3 has 14 residues. The CDR3, as DNA: TGCGCCAGCAGTGACAGGGCGGGATACAATGAGCAGTTCTTC. Its protein is CASSDRAGYNEQFF.

V usage is TRBV7-3 and J usage is TRBJ2-1; 8 bases fit TRBD2. This CDR3 contains 17 residues. Germline CDR1 reads SGHTA; CDR2 reads FQGTGA. The ends lost 6 bases at V and 0 bases at J; junction bases unmatched: 10. As DNA, the CDR3 is TGTGCCAGCAGTAAGCCGGGGGGGTCCTCCTCCTACAATGAGCAGTTCTTC. Its translation is CASSKPGGSSSYNEQFF.

The V call is TRBV5-6, the J call TRBJ1-3, with 8 bases that match TRBD1. The V segment lost 4 bases and the J segment 2 bases; nucleotides outside the gene matches: 2. The CDR3 has 14 residues. CDR1 and CDR2 from the germline V gene are SGHDT and YYEEEE. CDR3 protein: CASSPDRAGNTIYF. The DNA for the CDR3 is TGTGCCAGCAGCCCGGACAGGGCTGGAAACACCATATATTTT.